This T cell receptor (beta chain) appears in the sequencing data of a study of early T cells in non-severe SARS-CoV-2 infection (dated by TCRdb to 2020 to 2022). Looking at the study overall: Because TCR sequencing relied on bulk RNA taken from unsorted whole blood, pairing of alpha and beta chains was not possible.

This clonotype was recorded at least ten times. Its antigen is unknown. One base away there is no much larger clone; base qualities are not given. A case-control design nested within a healthcare worker cohort in London, UK, was used, with weekly nasopharyngeal swab PCR tests and blood sampling performed. Between 23 and 31 March 2020, the week of the UK lockdown, healthcare workers were enrolled and then followed up weekly for as long as 16 weeks. On the study overall, not on this receptor specifically: VDJdb matching was skewed toward anti-spike CD8 responses and likely underestimated virus-specific expansions, missing private and CD4 specificities.

From the germline V gene, CDR1 is SQVTM and CDR2 is ANQGSEA. Unmatched junction bases come to 4, with V trimmed by 6 bases and J by 2 bases. Including cysteine and phenylalanine, the CDR3 has 14 amino acids. Kept here is only the CDR3 DNA, which spans 42 bases and is read in frame from base 1. To prepare the library, 5' RACE was applied. The sequencer listed for this sample is NextSeq 500. Unique molecular identifiers were attached to individual cDNA molecules in the TCR library protocol so that sequencing error and PCR bias could be corrected. Both TCR alpha and beta chains were sequenced, and tight co-correlation was observed between alpha and beta sequence abundances in each sample. As for the original processing: Decombinator V4 was used to annotate the V gene, J gene and CDR3 of the TCR sequences. Expanded TCRs were defined as changing significantly between any two time points under a Poisson model with p below 0.0001. TCR abundances were normalised to the total number of TCRs sequenced in each sample and reported as counts per million. MAIT TCRs were defined by TRAV1-2 paired with TRAJ12, TRAJ20 or TRAJ33, and iNKT TCRs by TRAV10 paired with TRAJ18. A search of VDJdb, accessed on 1 November 2021, was run for TCRs annotated to CMV, EBV and SARS-CoV-2, with TCRs annotated for multiple antigens excluded. TCRdb took the public reads, trimmed them with fastp at Q25, ran MiXCR for clone calling and kept in-frame beta chains. Rows merge per CDR3 protein into single entries with the most common DNA and genes. The V and J calls reflect TCRdb's pipeline rather than the authors' work. The sample table holds 65,000 to 70,000 distinct CDR3 sequences, of which roughly a tenth were seen once. Approximately 5.9% of the sample comes from the top ten.

The sequence joins TRBV29-1 to TRBJ2-1; TRBD2 fits 10 bases in the junction. The TCR was taken from an adult who was a healthcare worker with PCR-confirmed SARS-CoV-2 infection or an uninfected control (not recorded which). Sequencing input: whole blood. The CDR3 amino acid sequence is: CSVRTSGPYNEQFF. The DNA sequence is given as TGCAGCGTCCGGACTAGCGGACCCTACAATGAGCAGTTCTTC.